The 2 T cell receptor beta chains reported below all come from one sample, sequenced in a study of cytomegalovirus exposure and HLA in healthy donors. Primers for the PCR totalled 60 Vbeta and 13 Jbeta. Only in-frame clones appear in the TCRdb table, and some are missing; sequencing was by immunoSEQ multiplex PCR. The sample shows some 140,000 clones, approximately 69% of them seen only once. Specimen: PBMCs. These receptor sequences come from a man younger than 40 in good health and CMV-seronegative.

This chain connects TRBV4-2 to TRBJ1-2, with D uncertain. The CDR3 has 15 amino acids. V gave up 0 bases and J gave up 0 bases, with 8 bases separating them. Germline CDR1 reads LGHNA; CDR2 reads YNFKEQ. CDR3 sequence: CASSQEEGSNYGYTF. The DNA for the CDR3 is TGTGCCAGCAGCCAAGAGGAGGGATCTAACTATGGCTACACCTTC.

V is TRBV16 and J is TRBJ1-6; D gene unclear. Trimming took 4 bases from V and 8 from J, leaving 24 bases between them. Per the germline V gene, CDR1 is KGHSY and CDR2 is FQNENV. This CDR3 comprises 18 residues. The CDR3 DNA reads TGTGCCAGCAGCCTTTTTTTGGTCAGGCCCCCTGCCGATTCACCCCTCCACTTT. Translating gives CASSLFLVRPPADSPLHF.